What follows are 12 T cell receptor beta chains derived from one specimen sequenced in a study of blood T cell repertoires in COVID-19. The method was immunoSEQ multiplex PCR; TCRdb's version includes in-frame clones alone and lacks a portion of them. The data contain approximately 75,000 clones, more than 85% of them singletons. The material sequenced was peripheral blood. The receptors were sampled from a man between 60 and 75 years old with acute or convalescent COVID-19.

J is TRBJ1-1 and V is TRBV5-4; 8 positions agree with TRBD1. CDR1 and CDR2 from the germline V gene are SGHNT and YYREEE (reference sequence). V was clipped by 3 bases and J by 4 bases; unmatched bases: 8. This CDR3 contains 15 residues. CDR3 amino acids: CASSSDRGLGTEAFF. CDR3 sequence (DNA): TGTGCCAGCAGCTCCGACAGGGGATTAGGCACTGAAGCTTTCTTT.

The chain combines TRBV5-1 with TRBJ1-5; TRBD1 matches at 7 bases. J lost 7 bases, V lost 1 base, and 11 bases had no gene match. The CDR3 is made up of 16 amino acids. The V gene's germline CDR1 is SGHRS and CDR2 YFSETQ. The CDR3 sequence: CASSLTPGGINQPQHF. The DNA for the CDR3 is TGCGCCAGCAGCTTGACCCCAGGGGGAATTAACCAGCCCCAGCATTTT.

This sequence joins TRBV10-3 and TRBJ2-7; a weak D match, TRBD2 (5 bases). V was shortened by 7 bases and J by 2 bases, with 15 bases between the two germline ends. The CDR3 extends over 14 amino acids. The germline V gene has CDR1 ENHRY and CDR2 SYGVKD. The DNA of the CDR3 is TGTGCCATCACCGACGGGGTAGGCGCCTACGAGCAGTACTTC. Protein: CAITDGVGAYEQYF.

This rearrangement joins TRBV5-1 to TRBJ1-1; D call uncertain. The V gene lost 0 bases and the J gene lost 3 bases, with 6 bases spanning the gap. Germline values: CDR1 SGHRS, CDR2 YFSETQ. CDR3 length: 13 residues. Written as DNA, the CDR3 is TGCGCCAGCAGCTTGGGGCAGGACACTGAAGCTTTCTTT. Residues: CASSLGQDTEAFF.

This clone appeared once. This chain links TRBV19 with TRBJ1-6, with D perhaps TRBD1 (5 bases). CDR1 and CDR2 from the germline V gene are LNHDA and SQIVND (reference sequence). The CDR3 contains 15 residues. Trimming left V 7 bases short and J 0 bases short, with 10 bases between. CDR3 amino acids: CASTSGASYNSPLHF. Written as DNA, the CDR3 is TGTGCCAGTACTAGTGGGGCCTCCTATAATTCACCCCTCCACTTT.

J is TRBJ1-4 and V is TRBV19; TRBD1 agrees at 9 bases. V shed 7 bases, J shed 4 bases, and the junction held 7 bases outside the gene matches. Germline V gives CDR1 LNHDA, CDR2 SQIVND (reference sequence). This CDR3 comprises 15 residues. The CDR3 DNA is TGTGCCAGTATCGGGGGACAGGGTCTTAATGAAAAACTGTTTTTT. Translation gives CASIGGQGLNEKLFF.

This clone was picked up one time. The chain joins TRBV6-5 to TRBJ1-6, with D unclear. CDR3 size: 14 residues. The V gene lost 2 bases and the J gene lost 7 bases, with 9 bases spanning the gap. Germline loops: CDR1 MNHEY, CDR2 SVGAGI. The CDR3 nucleotides read TGTGCCAGCAGTTACAGAGGCGACAATTCACCCCTCCACTTT. Translating gives CASSYRGDNSPLHF.

This clone was detected only once. The chain joins TRBV29-1 to TRBJ2-4, with a possible D match to TRBD1 (6 bases). Germline CDR1 and CDR2: SQVTM and ANQGSEA. The length of the CDR3 is 15 residues. The V gene lost 6 bases and the J gene lost 1 base, with 16 bases spanning the gap. CDR3 sequence reads: CSVPGTPDAKNIQYF. CDR3 DNA sequence: TGCAGCGTCCCCGGGACACCGGATGCCAAAAACATTCAGTACTTC. The variable domain in full, completed from reference TRBV29-1 and TRBJ2-4, reads SAVISQKPSRDICQRGTSLTIQCQVDSQVTMMFWYRQQPGQSLTLIATANQGSEATYESGFVIDKFPISRPNLTFSTLTVSNMSPEDSSIYLCSVPGTPDAKNIQYFGAGTRLSVL.

The chain joins TRBV9 to TRBJ1-6; weak D call: TRBD1 (5 bases). The CDR3 extends over 15 amino acids. Germline V gene sequence: CDR1 SGDLS, CDR2 YYNGEE. Between the trimmed V and J ends, which lost 4 bases and 6 bases, there was a span of 14 bases. Here the CDR3 reads CASSTRGGTNSPLHF. The CDR3 nucleotides are TGTGCCAGCAGCACCCGTGGGGGGACTAATTCACCCCTCCACTTT.

The chain links TRBV9 to TRBJ1-6; 7 nucleotides match TRBD1. Germline values: CDR1 SGDLS, CDR2 YYNGEE. With 4 bases clipped from V and 7 bases from J, the junction kept 8 bases outside the gene matches. The length of the CDR3 is 15 residues. The CDR3 sequence is CASSRIGTVNSPLHF. CDR3 bases: TGTGCCAGCAGCAGAATTGGGACAGTGAATTCACCCCTCCACTTT.

The gene calls are TRBV24-1 and TRBJ1-5; the D is unclear. CDR3 size: 14 residues. Germline V CDR1 and CDR2: KGHDR, SFDVKD. With 5 bases removed from V and 1 base from J, the gap between germline ends came to 8 bases. CDR3 coding DNA: TGTGCCACCAGTGGGTTGGAGAGCAATCAGCCCCAGCATTTT. It translates to CATSGLESNQPQHF.

The chain carries TRBV9 and TRBJ2-3; perhaps TRBD2 as D (5 bases). CDR1 and CDR2 (germline): SGDLS, YYNGEE. The CDR3 is 14 amino acids. Trimming pared 2 bases from V and 0 bases from J, leaving 7 bases between. This CDR3 reads CASSVGLSTDTQYF. CDR3 nucleotides: TGTGCCAGCAGCGTTGGACTTAGCACAGATACGCAGTATTTT.